This T cell receptor (beta chain) was sequenced during a study of graft-versus-host responses after intestinal transplantation. Study-level findings and limits: There were GvH clones found in recipient marrow, and some of them appeared first in ileum or blood.

This CDR3 is 14 amino acids long. Germline V gene lookup returns CDR1 SGDLS and CDR2 YYNGEE. About this clone itself: One junction end disagrees with the germline gene, perhaps due to a read error.

The researchers put some 200,000 CFSE-labeled responder cells into plates with some 200,000 irradiated, violet-dye-labeled stimulator cells. This table comes from immunoSEQ multiplex PCR, and its TCRdb copy is limited to in-frame clones, with some not included. The sample has roughly 8,500 clones, approximately 30% seen once. Sequences were derived from alloreactive CD8+ T cells from a mixed lymphocyte reaction culture, sampled before transplantation. Noted subset: CFSE-low proliferating T cells sorted from roughly six-day pre-transplant mixed lymphocyte reaction (GvH or HvG direction). This TCR was sampled from a human patient who was an organ donor for intestinal transplantation. The chain recombines TRBV9 with TRBJ1-1, with no clear D. The DNA of the CDR3 is TGTGCCAGCAGAGTAGCGGAGGGTCTCACTGAAGCTTTCTTT. It yields the protein CASRVAEGLTEAFF.